This TCR beta chain was captured by sequencing in a study of T cell repertoires in cytomegalovirus infection. Study context: Public TCR beta signatures were indicative of both CMV infection and a matching HLA type. Study findings and constraints: Carriers of CMV plus the relevant HLA were identified by cumulative public TCR beta family frequency.

In germline, CDR1 is SGHKS, CDR2 YYEKEE (reference sequence). The V and J ends lost 4 bases and 1 base respectively, with 11 bases between them. The CDR3 consists of 14 residues. This clonotype occurred a few times. Its target is unknown. TCRdb used MiXCR to reprocess the reads, holding one entry per CDR3 protein. The data show 100,000 to 150,000 distinct CDR3 sequences, with 7.5% to 9% seen just once and over 9% held by the top ten. The receptor comes from a human donor in good health (CMV status not recorded). Some clones in this sample may be carry-over from other donors' samples. The specimen sequenced was PBMCs. The chain links TRBV5-5 to TRBJ1-1; D uncertain. The DNA for the CDR3 is TGTGCCAGCAGCAGGACGGCCACGAACACTGAAGCTTTCTTT. Residues: CASSRTATNTEAFF. The full variable domain, in which reference TRBV5-5 and TRBJ1-1 provide the parts outside the CDR3, is DAGVTQSPTHLIKTRGQQVTLRCSPISGHKSVSWYQQVLGQGPQFIFQYYEKEERGRGNFPDRFSARQFPNYSSELNVNALLLGDSALYLCASSRTATNTEAFFGQGTRLTVV.